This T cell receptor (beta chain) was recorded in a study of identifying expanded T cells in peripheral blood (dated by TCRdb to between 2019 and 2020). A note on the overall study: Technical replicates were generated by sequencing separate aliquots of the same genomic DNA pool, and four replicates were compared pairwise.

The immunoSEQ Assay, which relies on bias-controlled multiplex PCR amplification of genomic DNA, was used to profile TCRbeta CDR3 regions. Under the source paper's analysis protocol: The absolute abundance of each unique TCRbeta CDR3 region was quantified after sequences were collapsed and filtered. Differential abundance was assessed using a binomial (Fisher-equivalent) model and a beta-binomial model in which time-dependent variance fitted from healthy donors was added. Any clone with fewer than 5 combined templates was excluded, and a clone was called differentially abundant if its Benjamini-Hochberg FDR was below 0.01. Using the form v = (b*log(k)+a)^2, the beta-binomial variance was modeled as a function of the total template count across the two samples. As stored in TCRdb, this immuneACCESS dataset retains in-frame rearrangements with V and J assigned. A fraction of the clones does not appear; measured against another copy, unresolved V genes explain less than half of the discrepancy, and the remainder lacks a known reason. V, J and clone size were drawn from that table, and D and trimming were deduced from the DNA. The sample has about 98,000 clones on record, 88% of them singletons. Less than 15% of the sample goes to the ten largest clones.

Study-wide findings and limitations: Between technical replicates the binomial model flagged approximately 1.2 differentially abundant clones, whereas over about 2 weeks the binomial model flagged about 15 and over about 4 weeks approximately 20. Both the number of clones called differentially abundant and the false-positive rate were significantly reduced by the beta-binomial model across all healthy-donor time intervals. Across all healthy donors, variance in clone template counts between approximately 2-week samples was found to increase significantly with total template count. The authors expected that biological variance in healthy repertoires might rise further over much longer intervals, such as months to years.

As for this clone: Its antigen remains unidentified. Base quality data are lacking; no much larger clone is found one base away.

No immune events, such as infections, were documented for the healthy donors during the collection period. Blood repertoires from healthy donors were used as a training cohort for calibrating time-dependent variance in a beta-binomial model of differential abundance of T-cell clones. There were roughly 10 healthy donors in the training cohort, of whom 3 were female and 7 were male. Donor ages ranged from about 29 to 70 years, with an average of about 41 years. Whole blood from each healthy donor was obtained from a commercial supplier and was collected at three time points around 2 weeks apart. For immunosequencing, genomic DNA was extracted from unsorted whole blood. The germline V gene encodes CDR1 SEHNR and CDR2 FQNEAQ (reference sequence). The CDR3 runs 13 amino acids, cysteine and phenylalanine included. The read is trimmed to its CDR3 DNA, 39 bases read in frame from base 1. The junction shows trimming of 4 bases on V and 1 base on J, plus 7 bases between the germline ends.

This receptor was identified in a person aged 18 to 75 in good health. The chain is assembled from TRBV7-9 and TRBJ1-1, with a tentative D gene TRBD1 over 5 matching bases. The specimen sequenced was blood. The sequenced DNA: TGTGCCAGCAGCTCACAGGAGAACACTGAAGCTTTCTTT. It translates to CASSSQENTEAFF.